This T cell receptor beta chain was recorded in a study of PD-L1 blockade in urothelial cancer. Study background: About 85% of the roughly 30 patients comprised males who had bladder-origin urothelial cancer.

As to time point: peripheral blood 6 weeks after treatment start. Patients' cancers were locally advanced or metastatic urothelial carcinomas. Anywhere from 1 to 8 samples came from each patient, spanning pretreatment and on-treatment. The table came from immunoSEQ multiplex PCR; TCRdb's copy has only in-frame clones and leaves some out. The sample contains roughly 40,000 clones, roughly nine tenths of which appear only once. The sequence derives from a man aged 70-80 years with urothelial cancer. The material sequenced was PBMCs, taken around atezolizumab (anti-PD-L1) treatment.

The CDR3 region has the DNA TGTGCCAGCAGCCCTGGAGGCTCCCTGGGGGAGCAGTTCTTC. It codes for CASSPGGSLGEQFF. The rearrangement links TRBV7-7 to TRBJ2-1, with D perhaps matching TRBD2 (5 bases). Trimming took off 5 bases at V and 10 bases at J, with 18 bases between the two ends. CDR1 SSHAT and CDR2 FNYEAQ come from the germline V gene (reference sequence). CDR3 size: 14 residues.